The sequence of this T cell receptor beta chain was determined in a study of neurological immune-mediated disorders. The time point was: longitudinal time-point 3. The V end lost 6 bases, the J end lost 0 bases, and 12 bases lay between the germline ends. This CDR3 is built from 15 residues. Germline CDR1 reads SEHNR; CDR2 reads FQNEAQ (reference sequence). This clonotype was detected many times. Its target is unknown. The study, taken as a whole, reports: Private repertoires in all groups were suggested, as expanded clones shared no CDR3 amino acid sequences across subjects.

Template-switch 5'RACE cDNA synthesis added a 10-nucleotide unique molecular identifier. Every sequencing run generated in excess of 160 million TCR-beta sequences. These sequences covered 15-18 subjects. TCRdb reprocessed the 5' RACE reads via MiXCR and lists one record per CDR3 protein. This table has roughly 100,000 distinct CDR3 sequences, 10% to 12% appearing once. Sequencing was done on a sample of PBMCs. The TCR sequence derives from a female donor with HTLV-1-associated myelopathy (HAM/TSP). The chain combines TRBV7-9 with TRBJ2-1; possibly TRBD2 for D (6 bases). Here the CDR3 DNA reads TGTGCCAGCAGTGGGGGACTGCTCTCCTACAATGAGCAGTTCTTC. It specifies CASSGGLLSYNEQFF.